A single sample is the source of the 24 T cell receptor beta chains below, sequenced in a study of blood T cell repertoires in COVID-19. Method: immunoSEQ multiplex PCR; TCRdb's copy keeps in-frame clones and lacks some. The table has roughly 330,000 clones, 87% seen once. Specimen: PBMCs or T cells enriched from blood (not recorded which). The source of these receptors is a young woman who had recovered from COVID-19.

This chain joins TRBV19 and TRBJ1-1; 7 nucleotides line up with TRBD1. CDR3 length: 12 residues. With V trimmed by 3 bases and J by 9 bases, 4 bases remained unmatched. CDR1 is LNHDA, CDR2 SQIVND, per germline (reference sequence). This CDR3 reads CASSMSGQKAFF. As DNA, the CDR3 is TGTGCCAGTAGTATGTCGGGACAGAAAGCTTTCTTT.

The chain employs TRBV4-3 and TRBJ2-1, with 9 bases that match TRBD2. CDR3 length equals 15 residues. Germline CDR1 and CDR2: LGHNA and YSLEER. Losses at the gene ends were 0 bases for V and 9 bases for J; bases not matched to a gene: 6. The CDR3 sequence is CASSQEGLAGFEQFF. The CDR3 DNA sequence: TGCGCCAGCAGCCAAGAAGGGCTAGCGGGGTTTGAGCAGTTCTTC.

This chain links TRBV19 with TRBJ1-2, with D maybe TRBD1 (5 bases). The CDR3 contains 14 residues. Germline assignment: CDR1 LNHDA and CDR2 SQIVND (reference sequence). Trimming removed 4 bases at V and 7 bases at J, with 16 bases between. CDR3 nucleotides: TGTGCCAGTAGTAGGAGGGACCGCAACGGTGGCTACACCTTC. Protein product: CASSRRDRNGGYTF.

V and J are TRBV4-3 and TRBJ1-1, with TRBD1 as a possible D gene (6 bases). This CDR3 has 17 amino acids. Between the trimmed V and J ends, which lost 0 bases and 1 base, there was a span of 15 bases. CDR1 LGHNA and CDR2 YSLEER come from the germline V gene. The DNA for the CDR3 is TGCGCCAGCAGCCAAGATTGGGACACAGGGACGAACACTGAAGCTTTCTTT. The encoded protein is CASSQDWDTGTNTEAFF.

This clone came up once. The rearrangement joins TRBV19 to TRBJ1-1; 9 positions match TRBD1. The CDR3 covers 16 residues. Germline V lookup: CDR1 LNHDA, CDR2 SQIVND (reference sequence). The V gene end was trimmed by 5 bases and the J gene end by 4 bases; junction bases not matched to a gene: 11. The CDR3 nucleotides are TGTGCCAGTAGTGGTGCCGTCACAGGGGGCTCCACTGAAGCTTTCTTT. Translation gives CASSGAVTGGSTEAFF.

The rearrangement links TRBV11-2 to TRBJ2-3, with D perhaps TRBD2 (6 bases). The CDR3 runs to 12 residues. V lost 2 bases to trimming and J lost 14 bases, with 14 bases between them. Germline-derived CDR1 and CDR2 are SGHAT and FQNNGV. The CDR3 DNA reads as TGTGCCAGCAGCTTACCCGGGACTGGGGGGTATTTT. The encoded protein is CASSLPGTGGYF.

This sequence joins TRBV5-1 and TRBJ1-3; D gene unclear. CDR1 is SGHRS and CDR2 is YFSETQ in the germline V gene. CDR3 size: 15 residues. V lost 4 bases and J 8 bases, leaving 19 bases between the germline ends. This CDR3 is CASSKVGGWEDTIYF. The CDR3 region has the DNA TGCGCCAGCAGCAAGGTCGGTGGCTGGGAGGACACCATATATTTT.

The J gene is TRBJ1-1, the V gene TRBV21-1; TRBD1 is the table's D call, not checked against the DNA. TRBV21-1 is deemed a pseudogene. CDR3 length: 14 amino acids. The CDR3: CASSKDPGPLEAFF. Here the CDR3 DNA reads TGTGCCAGCAGCAAAGACCCAGGGCCCCTTGAAGCTTTCTTT.

The chain employs TRBV5-1 and TRBJ2-1; 7 bases match TRBD1. CDR1 and CDR2 (germline): SGHRS, YFSETQ. The CDR3 totals 15 residues. Losses at the gene ends were 0 bases for V and 4 bases for J; bases not matched to a gene: 4. CDR3 protein: CASSLVGTAYNEQFF. The CDR3 nucleotides are TGCGCCAGCAGCTTGGTAGGGACAGCATACAATGAGCAGTTCTTC.

The chain carries TRBV11-3 and TRBJ2-1; tentatively, D is TRBD1 (6 bases). The CDR3 extends over 14 amino acids. The V end lost 3 bases, the J end lost 6 bases, and 12 bases lay between the germline ends. Germline V gene sequence: CDR1 SGHNT, CDR2 YENEEA. The CDR3 loop is CASSLVRGSNEQFF. In nucleotides, the CDR3 is TGTGCCAGCAGCTTGGTGAGGGGGAGCAATGAGCAGTTCTTC.

This clone has only one observation. J is TRBJ1-5 and V is TRBV5-1, with TRBD1 as a possible D gene (5 bases). The germline V gene has CDR1 SGHRS and CDR2 YFSETQ. The ends were cut back, 1 base at V and 8 bases at J, with 16 bases in the middle. CDR3 length equals 15 residues. The CDR3 DNA reads TGCGCCAGCAGCTTGACAGGAAAGAGTTCAGAGCCCCAGCATTTT. It specifies CASSLTGKSSEPQHF.

This sequence joins TRBV6-6 and TRBJ1-1, with TRBD1 identical over 9 bases. Germline CDR1 and CDR2: MNHNY and SVGAGI (reference sequence). The CDR3 has 14 residues. V lost 2 bases, J lost 6 bases, and 4 bases stayed unmatched. The CDR3 coding sequence is TGTGCCAGCAGTTACAAGGGACAGGGCGCTGAAGCTTTCTTT. Protein sequence: CASSYKGQGAEAFF.

The chain employs TRBV5-8 and TRBJ2-2, with TRBD1 as a possible D gene (6 bases). CDR1 is SGHTS, CDR2 YDEGEE, per germline. This CDR3 has 14 residues. Trimming pared 0 bases from V and 6 bases from J, leaving 9 bases between. The CDR3 loop reads CASSLGDNSGELFF. The CDR3 DNA reads as TGTGCCAGCAGCTTGGGGGACAACTCCGGGGAGCTGTTTTTT.

The chain is built from TRBV11-2 and TRBJ1-2; maybe TRBD1 (5 bases). V gave up 0 bases and J gave up 4 bases, with 18 bases separating them. The CDR3 totals 17 residues. Germline CDR1 reads SGHAT; CDR2 reads FQNNGV. The CDR3 sequence: CASSLDRAQGALYGYTF. The CDR3 coding sequence is TGTGCCAGCAGCTTAGATCGGGCGCAGGGCGCACTCTATGGCTACACCTTC.

The table lists this clone with a few counts. The rearrangement joins TRBV30 to TRBJ1-6, with D unclear. CDR1 and CDR2 (germline): GTSNPN, SVGIG (reference sequence). This CDR3 contains 13 residues. V lost 1 base to trimming and J lost 8 bases, with 9 bases between them. The CDR3 DNA sequence: TGTGCCTGGAGTGAGCGCGGGGATTCACCCCTCCACTTT. It codes for CAWSERGDSPLHF.

Only one count was recorded for this clone. This chain uses TRBV2 with TRBJ1-1, with D perhaps matching TRBD1 (5 bases). CDR1 and CDR2 from the germline V gene are SNHLY and FYNNEI. The CDR3 loop spans 12 amino acids. Trimming took off 4 bases at V and 6 bases at J, with 9 bases between the two ends. The CDR3 is CASSAWGSEAFF. CDR3 nucleotides: TGTGCCAGCAGTGCATGGGGCTCTGAAGCTTTCTTT.

The chain uses TRBV6-5 and TRBJ1-5; tentative D call: TRBD1 (5 bases). Trimming shortened V by 6 bases and J by 6 bases, and 12 bases separated the two germline ends. This CDR3 region has 13 residues. Germline CDR1 and CDR2: MNHEY and SVGAGI. CDR3 bases: TGTGCCAGCAGCGCCAGGGTTGGTCAGCCCCAGCATTTT. Protein product: CASSARVGQPQHF.

The chain joins TRBV10-1 to TRBJ1-2; D call uncertain. Germline assignment: CDR1 WNHNN and CDR2 SYGVQD (reference sequence). V gave up 6 bases and J gave up 8 bases, with 10 bases separating them. The CDR3 loop spans 11 amino acids. The CDR3 protein is CASRATRGYTF. The CDR3 bases are TGCGCCAGCAGAGCGACGCGGGGCTACACCTTC.

The chain carries TRBV4-3 and TRBJ2-5, with D tentatively TRBD1 (6 bases). Trimming removed 6 bases from V and 2 bases from J, with 10 bases in between. The CDR3 totals 13 residues. Germline-derived CDR1 and CDR2 are LGHNA and YSLEER. The CDR3 is CASSRTAQETQYF. The CDR3 DNA reads TGCGCCAGCAGTCGGACAGCACAAGAGACCCAGTACTTC.

The chain combines TRBV7-2 with TRBJ2-1, with TRBD1 as a possible D gene (7 bases). V was trimmed by 0 bases and J by 6 bases, leaving 24 bases between them. The CDR3 is 19 amino acids. CDR1 and CDR2 from the germline V gene are SGHTA and FQGNSA. The CDR3 DNA reads TGTGCCAGCAGCTTAGCGGTAGGGGGCGCGGGGAAACGGTTCAATGAGCAGTTCTTC. Protein product: CASSLAVGGAGKRFNEQFF.

The rearrangement links TRBV6-1 to TRBJ1-2; D not certain. There are 13 residues in the CDR3. Germline CDR1 and CDR2: MNHNS and SASEGT. V was clipped by 3 bases and J by 7 bases, with 12 bases between them. Here the CDR3 reads CASSDSRLVGYTF. Here the CDR3 DNA reads TGTGCCAGCAGTGATTCGAGGTTAGTTGGCTACACCTTC.

The rearrangement links TRBV5-1 to TRBJ1-2; a weak D match, TRBD1 (6 bases). Trimming removed 4 bases at V and 7 bases at J, with 14 bases between. The length of the CDR3 is 13 residues. The germline V gene has CDR1 SGHRS and CDR2 YFSETQ. CDR3 amino acids: CASSPGGAGGYTF. Written as DNA, the CDR3 is TGCGCCAGCAGCCCGGGGGGGGCCGGTGGCTACACCTTC. Filled out from reference TRBV5-1 and TRBJ1-2, the complete variable domain reads KAGVTQTPRYLIKTRGQQVTLSCSPISGHRSVSWYQQTPGQGLQFLFEYFSETQRNKGNFPGRFSGRQFSNSRSEMNVSTLELGDSALYLCASSPGGAGGYTFGSGTRLTVV.

This chain connects TRBV19 to TRBJ2-1, with 7 nucleotides matching TRBD2. The CDR3 extends over 14 amino acids. Germline V CDR1 and CDR2: LNHDA, SQIVND (reference sequence). V lost 0 bases and J lost 7; bases outside the gene matches: 3. The CDR3 bases are TGTGCCAGTAGTATAGATGCTAGCGGAAATGAGCAGTTCTTC. It encodes CASSIDASGNEQFF.

The chain combines TRBV2 with TRBJ1-5; D gene uncertain. V lost 1 base and J lost 4, with 5 bases in between. Germline CDR1 reads SNHLY; CDR2 reads FYNNEI. This CDR3 contains 13 residues. CDR3 protein: CASSEDGNQPQHF. The DNA of the CDR3 is TGTGCCAGCAGTGAAGACGGGAATCAGCCCCAGCATTTT.